The 30 T cell receptor beta chains in this list originate from one sample, sequenced in a study of blood T cell repertoires in COVID-19. Profiling relied on immunoSEQ multiplex PCR, and the TCRdb table lists in-frame clones only, not all of them. The sample yields fewer than 140,000 clones, roughly four fifths seen once. Sequenced sample: peripheral blood. The source is a woman aged 55 to 70 with acute or convalescent COVID-19.

The CDR3 DNA follows: TGTGCTAGTGGTCCAAAAACAGGGGGAGGGGGCACTGAAGCTTTCTTT. It is translated as CASGPKTGGGGTEAFF. The chain has TRBV12-5 and TRBJ1-1; 8 bases line up with TRBD1. The germline V gene encodes CDR1 LGHNT and CDR2 FRNRAP. The CDR3 is 16 amino acids. V gave up 5 bases and J gave up 4 bases; unmatched junction bases: 12.

This clone was detected only once. The J gene is TRBJ1-4, the V gene TRBV3-1 (or the pseudogene TRBV3-2); possibly TRBD1 for D (5 bases). The V end lost 0 bases, the J end lost 8 bases, and 13 bases lay between the germline ends. Germline CDR1 LGHDT, CDR2 YNNKEL (reference sequence). The CDR3 consists of 15 residues. CDR3 protein: CASSQDTFRAEKLFF. The CDR3 nucleotides are TGTGCCAGCAGCCAAGATACCTTCAGGGCCGAAAAACTGTTTTTT.

This clone is a singleton in its sample. V and J are TRBV6-5 and TRBJ1-1, with 8 nucleotides matching TRBD1. CDR3 length: 16 amino acids. Germline V gene lookup returns CDR1 MNHEY and CDR2 SVGAGI. The ends lost 2 bases at V and 1 base at J; junction bases unmatched: 6. The CDR3 loop reads CASSYDRGRGNTEAFF. The DNA for the CDR3 is TGTGCCAGCAGTTACGACAGGGGTCGGGGGAACACTGAAGCTTTCTTT.

This chain connects TRBV30 to TRBJ1-1; possibly TRBD1 for D (5 bases). The germline V gene encodes CDR1 GTSNPN and CDR2 SVGIG (reference sequence). Trimming removed 4 bases at V and 4 bases at J, with 16 bases between. The CDR3 is 14 amino acids. CDR3 coding DNA: TGTGCCTGGACGAAGGGGATCGATGTCACTGAAGCTTTCTTT. Its translation: CAWTKGIDVTEAFF. Full variable domain (missing parts from reference TRBV30 and TRBJ1-1): SQTIHQWPATLVQPVGSPLSLECTVEGTSNPNLYWYRQAAGRGLQLLFYSVGIGQISSEVPQNLSASRPQDRQFILSSKKLLLSDSGFYLCAWTKGIDVTEAFFGQGTRLTVV.

This clone was recorded only once. In DNA form, the CDR3 reads TGTGCCAGCAGCTTAGGTACCAGACAGGGCTACGAGCAGTACTTC. Encoded protein: CASSLGTRQGYEQYF. This chain connects TRBV7-6 to TRBJ2-7, with TRBD1 matching over 7 bases. This CDR3 comprises 15 residues. V dropped 1 base and J dropped 3; count of bases not matched to a gene: 6. Germline V gives CDR1 SGHVS, CDR2 FNYEAQ.

This chain links TRBV28 with TRBJ2-4, with D maybe TRBD2 (6 bases). V lost 4 bases and J lost 0, with 13 bases in between. From germline, CDR1 is MDHEN and CDR2 SYDVKM. There are 16 residues in the CDR3. The CDR3 DNA follows: TGTGCCAGCAGTTCGGGCGGGAACTTAGCCAAAAACATTCAGTACTTC. It codes for CASSSGGNLAKNIQYF.

In this sample, this clone turned up a few times. The V gene is TRBV14, the J gene TRBJ2-3, with D possibly TRBD2 on 5 matching bases. Trimming removed 2 bases at V and 11 bases at J, with 17 bases between. Germline CDR1 reads SGHDN; CDR2 reads FVKESK. CDR3 length: 14 amino acids. CDR3: CASSQPPEAVEQYF. The CDR3 DNA sequence: TGTGCCAGCAGCCAACCCCCGGAGGCAGTGGAGCAGTATTTT.

The V gene is TRBV6-1, the J gene TRBJ1-5; 9 bases align to TRBD1. The junction had 10 bases not matched to a gene; V was cut back by 3 bases and J by 7 bases. From germline, CDR1 is MNHNS and CDR2 SASEGT. The CDR3 runs 16 residues. CDR3 bases: TGTGCCAGCAGTGAGATTACAGGGGGCGGAAGGCAGCCCCAGCATTTT. Translated, it gives CASSEITGGGRQPQHF.

V usage is TRBV18 and J usage is TRBJ2-5; 11 bases are a match to TRBD2. The V gene's germline CDR1 is KGHSH and CDR2 LQKENI. The CDR3 has 16 amino acids. V gave up 4 bases and J gave up 1 base; unmatched junction bases: 5. The CDR3 protein is CASSLLLAGGQETQYF. Here the CDR3 DNA reads TGTGCCAGCTCACTTCTCCTAGCGGGGGGCCAAGAGACCCAGTACTTC.

J is TRBJ1-1 and V is TRBV28; D is perhaps TRBD1 (5 bases). This CDR3 is built from 15 residues. The germline V gene encodes CDR1 MDHEN and CDR2 SYDVKM. V shed 4 bases and J shed 0 bases, with 12 bases lying between them. This chain's CDR3 is CASSSGKGMNTEAFF. In nucleotides, the CDR3 is TGTGCCAGCAGTTCCGGAAAGGGGATGAACACTGAAGCTTTCTTT.

The chain links TRBV19 to TRBJ1-2; weak D call: TRBD1 (5 bases). V lost 6 bases, J lost 3 bases, and 11 bases lay in between. The length of the CDR3 is 13 residues. Germline CDR1 reads LNHDA; CDR2 reads SQIVND (reference sequence). CDR3: CASRRGGDYGYTF. CDR3 DNA: TGTGCCAGTAGGCGGGGAGGGGACTATGGCTACACCTTC.

This clone has more than one count but fewer than ten. The V gene is TRBV2, the J gene TRBJ2-7; maybe TRBD1 (5 bases). The CDR3 is made up of 14 amino acids. The ends were cut back, 0 bases at V and 8 bases at J, with 14 bases in the middle. Looked up from germline, CDR1 is SNHLY and CDR2 is FYNNEI. CDR3 nucleotide sequence: TGTGCCAGCAGTGAAGCGCTTCAGCAGGGCCAGCAGTACTTC. Translation gives CASSEALQQGQQYF.

The V and J genes are TRBV28 and TRBJ1-2, with unresolved D. V lost 6 bases and J 0 bases, leaving 11 bases between the germline ends. This CDR3 spans 14 amino acids. Germline CDR1 reads MDHEN; CDR2 reads SYDVKM. In nucleotides, the CDR3 is TGTGCCAGCAGACCCCTCTCTACTAACTATGGCTACACCTTC. Its protein is CASRPLSTNYGYTF.

The chain uses TRBV7-9 and TRBJ1-1, with D perhaps matching TRBD1 (6 bases). Per the germline V gene, CDR1 is SEHNR and CDR2 is FQNEAQ (reference sequence). Trimming took 0 bases from V and 5 from J, leaving 10 bases between them. The CDR3 extends over 14 amino acids. CDR3 loop: CASSLARGETEAFF. CDR3 bases: TGTGCCAGCAGCTTAGCCAGGGGAGAAACTGAAGCTTTCTTT.

This sequence joins TRBV7-7 and TRBJ2-2, with TRBD2 identical over 11 bases. After removal of 5 bases from V and 3 bases from J, the junction contained 5 bases not matched to a gene. The germline V gene encodes CDR1 SSHAT and CDR2 FNYEAQ (reference sequence). The CDR3 totals 16 residues. CDR3 sequence: CASSVLLAGDTGELFF. In DNA, the CDR3 is TGTGCCAGCAGCGTGTTACTAGCGGGGGACACCGGGGAGCTGTTTTTT.

V usage is TRBV9 and J usage is TRBJ1-3; TRBD1 aligns across 10 bases. This CDR3 is 18 amino acids long. Trimming at V came to 0 bases and at J to 0 bases, leaving 6 bases not matched to a gene. CDR1 is SGDLS and CDR2 is YYNGEE in the germline V gene. The CDR3 sequence is CASSVVPTGGLSGNTIYF. The CDR3 DNA reads as TGTGCCAGCAGCGTAGTCCCGACAGGGGGCCTCTCTGGAAACACCATATATTTT.

The gene calls are TRBV3-1 (or the pseudogene TRBV3-2) and TRBJ2-1; the D is unclear. Germline CDR1 and CDR2: LGHDT and YNNKEL (reference sequence). The CDR3 is 11 amino acids. V gave up 4 bases and J gave up 10 bases, with 8 bases separating them. DNA of the CDR3: TGTGCCAGCAGCCGCGCAGGAGAGCAGTTCTTC. Its protein product is CASSRAGEQFF.

This clone is a singleton in its sample. This sequence joins TRBV3-1 (or the pseudogene TRBV3-2) and TRBJ2-1; 7 bases are shared with TRBD2. Per the germline V gene, CDR1 is LGHDT and CDR2 is YNNKEL (reference sequence). CDR3 length: 18 residues. Trimming at V came to 2 bases and at J to 0 bases, leaving 10 bases not matched to a gene. The CDR3 coding sequence is TGTGCCAGCAGCCAATCTTTTCCAGCGGGGAGCTCCTACAATGAGCAGTTCTTC. It is translated as CASSQSFPAGSSYNEQFF.

The V gene is TRBV5-1, the J gene TRBJ2-7; 7 positions match TRBD1. This CDR3 comprises 15 residues. After removal of 0 bases from V and 2 bases from J, the junction contained 5 bases not matched to a gene. Germline CDR1 is SGHRS and CDR2 is YFSETQ. The CDR3 nucleotides read TGCGCCAGCAGCTTGGACCCGCAGGGGGCCTACGAGCAGTACTTC. Translated, it gives CASSLDPQGAYEQYF.

The chain recombines TRBV3-1 (or the pseudogene TRBV3-2) with TRBJ1-1; the D gene is possibly TRBD1 (6 bases). The germline gives CDR1 LGHDT, CDR2 YNNKEL (reference sequence). Trimming took 1 base from V and 13 from J, leaving 16 bases between them. The CDR3 runs 13 residues. CDR3 loop: CASSQGGGPRGFF. The CDR3, as DNA: TGTGCCAGCAGCCAAGGGGGGGGGCCCCGCGGTTTCTTT.

The chain uses TRBV5-4 and TRBJ2-1, with D tentatively TRBD1 (5 bases). From germline, CDR1 is SGHNT and CDR2 YYREEE (reference sequence). The CDR3 loop spans 15 amino acids. V gave up 4 bases and J gave up 0 bases, with 11 bases separating them. CDR3 DNA sequence: TGTGCCAGCAGCACAGGACGAGGCTCCTACAATGAGCAGTTCTTC. Encoded protein: CASSTGRGSYNEQFF.

This clone occurred a few times. V gene TRBV2 combines with J gene TRBJ1-5; 7 bases agree with TRBD1. Germline assignment: CDR1 SNHLY and CDR2 FYNNEI. There are 14 residues in the CDR3. J lost 3 bases, V lost 4 bases, and 3 bases had no gene match. The CDR3 sequence: CASSGDRVNQPQHF. DNA of the CDR3: TGTGCCAGCAGTGGTGACAGGGTCAATCAGCCCCAGCATTTT. Variable domain in full (rest from reference TRBV2 and TRBJ1-5): EPEVTQTPSHQVTQMGQEVILRCVPISNHLYFYWYRQILGQKVEFLVSFYNNEISEKSEIFDDQFSVERPDGSNFTLKIRSTKLEDSAMYFCASSGDRVNQPQHFGDGTRLSIL.

The chain links TRBV14 to TRBJ1-5, with 7 bases that match TRBD1. Trimming removed 3 bases from V and 4 bases from J; junction bases left unmatched: 3. The CDR3 has 14 amino acids. Germline V gene sequence: CDR1 SGHDN, CDR2 FVKESK. The CDR3 sequence is CASSQQGVNQPQHF. DNA of the CDR3: TGTGCCAGCAGCCAGCAGGGGGTGAATCAGCCCCAGCATTTT. The variable domain in full, with the rest retrieved from reference TRBV14 and TRBJ1-5, is EAGVTQFPSHSVIEKGQTVTLRCDPISGHDNLYWYRRVMGKEIKFLLHFVKESKQDESGMPNNRFLAERTGGTYSTLKVQPAELEDSGVYFCASSQQGVNQPQHFGDGTRLSIL.

The chain couples TRBV5-1 to TRBJ1-4, with 8 bases lining up with TRBD1. Losses at the gene ends were 4 bases for V and 6 bases for J; bases not matched to a gene: 8. Germline V lookup: CDR1 SGHRS, CDR2 YFSETQ. The CDR3 sequence is 15 residues long. CDR3 protein: CASSPQGAGDEKLFF. CDR3 nucleotide sequence: TGCGCCAGCAGCCCTCAGGGGGCGGGGGATGAAAAACTGTTTTTT. The variable domain in full, completed from reference TRBV5-1 and TRBJ1-4, reads KAGVTQTPRYLIKTRGQQVTLSCSPISGHRSVSWYQQTPGQGLQFLFEYFSETQRNKGNFPGRFSGRQFSNSRSEMNVSTLELGDSALYLCASSPQGAGDEKLFFGSGTQLSVL.

Only one count was recorded for this clone. This chain connects TRBV19 to TRBJ2-2, with 8 positions matching TRBD1. V shed 7 bases and J 7 bases; nucleotides not matched to a gene: 11. CDR3 length: 15 amino acids. Germline CDR1 LNHDA, CDR2 SQIVND (reference sequence). The CDR3 bases are TGTGCCAGTAACGACAGGGGCCCTCGGCGCGGGGAGCTGTTTTTT. Its translation is CASNDRGPRRGELFF.

This clone was observed a single time. V and J are TRBV7-9 and TRBJ2-2, with TRBD1 as a possible D gene (5 bases). Germline V gene data show CDR1 as SEHNR and CDR2 as FQNEAQ (reference sequence). Trimming left V 0 bases short and J 0 bases short, with 14 bases between. The CDR3 length is 18 residues. The CDR3: CASSLAIGADPNTGELFF. The DNA for the CDR3 is TGTGCCAGCAGCTTAGCCATTGGGGCGGACCCGAACACCGGGGAGCTGTTTTTT.

The chain links TRBV3-1 (or the pseudogene TRBV3-2) to TRBJ1-1; no clear D gene. Deletions cut 0 bases from V and 9 bases from J, with 8 bases between. CDR3 size: 12 residues. Germline loops: CDR1 LGHDT, CDR2 YNNKEL (reference sequence). CDR3 amino acids: CASSQEARKAFF. In DNA form, the CDR3 reads TGTGCCAGCAGCCAAGAGGCCAGGAAAGCTTTCTTT.

This clone turned up a few times. This chain joins TRBV5-1 and TRBJ1-2; D remains ambiguous. Germline V gene data show CDR1 as SGHRS and CDR2 as YFSETQ. V was pared by 0 bases and J by 6 bases, with 9 bases between. The CDR3 runs 13 residues. The CDR3 loop is CASSLASGDGYTF. In DNA, the CDR3 is TGCGCCAGCAGCTTGGCCTCCGGGGATGGCTACACCTTC. Supplemented by reference TRBV5-1 and TRBJ1-2, the full variable domain reads KAGVTQTPRYLIKTRGQQVTLSCSPISGHRSVSWYQQTPGQGLQFLFEYFSETQRNKGNFPGRFSGRQFSNSRSEMNVSTLELGDSALYLCASSLASGDGYTFGSGTRLTVV.

The chain uses TRBV5-4 and TRBJ1-6; D unresolved. With 4 bases removed from V and 6 bases from J, the gap between germline ends came to 11 bases. This CDR3 region has 14 residues. The germline CDR1 and CDR2 sequences are SGHNT and YYREEE (reference sequence). The CDR3 loop is CASSRDAGNSPLHF. The DNA for the CDR3 is TGTGCCAGCAGCCGGGATGCCGGTAATTCACCCCTCCACTTT. Full variable domain (outside the CDR3, taken from reference TRBV5-4 and TRBJ1-6): ETGVTQSPTHLIKTRGQQVTLRCSSQSGHNTVSWYQQALGQGPQFIFQYYREEENGRGNFPPRFSGLQFPNYSSELNVNALELDDSALYLCASSRDAGNSPLHFGNGTRLTVT.

The chain links TRBV6-6 to TRBJ2-4, with 11 bases fitting TRBD1. This CDR3 region has 16 residues. V shed 5 bases, J shed 1 base, and the junction held 4 bases outside the gene matches. CDR1 is MNHNY, CDR2 SVGAGI, per germline (reference sequence). CDR3 protein: CASSVGQGAAKNIQYF. CDR3 DNA sequence: TGTGCCAGCAGTGTAGGACAGGGGGCGGCCAAAAACATTCAGTACTTC.